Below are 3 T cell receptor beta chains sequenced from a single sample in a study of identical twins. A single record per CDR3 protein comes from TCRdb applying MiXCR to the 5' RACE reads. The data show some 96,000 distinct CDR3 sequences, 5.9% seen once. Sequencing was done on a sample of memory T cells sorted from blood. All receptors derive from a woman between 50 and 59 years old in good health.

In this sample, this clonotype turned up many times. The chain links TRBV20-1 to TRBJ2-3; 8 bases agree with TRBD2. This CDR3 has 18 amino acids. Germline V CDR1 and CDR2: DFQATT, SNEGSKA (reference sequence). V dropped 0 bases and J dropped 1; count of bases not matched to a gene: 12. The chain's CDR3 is CSARDKEGLAKRTDTQYF. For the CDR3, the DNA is TGCAGTGCTAGAGATAAGGAAGGACTAGCCAAGCGCACAGATACGCAGTATTTT.

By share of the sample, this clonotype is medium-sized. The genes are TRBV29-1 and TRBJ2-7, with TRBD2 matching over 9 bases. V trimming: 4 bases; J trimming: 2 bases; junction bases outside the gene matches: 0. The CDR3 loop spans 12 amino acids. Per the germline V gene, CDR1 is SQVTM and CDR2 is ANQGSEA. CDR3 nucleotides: TGCAGCGTTGTAGCGGGAGCCTACGAGCAGTACTTC. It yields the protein CSVVAGAYEQYF.

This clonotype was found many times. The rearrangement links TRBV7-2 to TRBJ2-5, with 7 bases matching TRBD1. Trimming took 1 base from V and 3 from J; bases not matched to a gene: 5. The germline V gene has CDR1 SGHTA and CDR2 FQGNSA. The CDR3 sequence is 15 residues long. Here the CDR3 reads CASSLVTGSEETQYF. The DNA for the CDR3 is TGTGCCAGCAGCTTAGTGACAGGGTCCGAAGAGACCCAGTACTTC.